The sequence of this T cell receptor beta chain was determined in a study of T cells in Graves' hyperthyroidism and ophthalmopathy. The CDR3 consists of 13 residues. Trimming took off 0 bases at V and 1 base at J, with 6 bases between the two ends. Germline CDR1 and CDR2: DFQATT and SNEGSKA (reference sequence). Every diagnosis used clinical symptoms, serum thyroxine and TRAb, thyroid ultrasound and orbital computed tomography. This clonotype has at least ten counts. It was RNA transcripts that yielded the amplified TCR beta CDR3 regions. In the first-round RT-PCR of the TCR CDR3, the HTBI primer set was used. TCRdb reprocessed the multiplex PCR reads via MiXCR and lists one record per CDR3 protein. This table has 490,000 or so distinct CDR3 sequences, 20% to 25% appearing once.

Material for sequencing was blood. The rearrangement links TRBV20-1 to TRBJ1-1; D unresolved. This TCR was sampled from a woman between 65 and 79 years old with Graves' ophthalmopathy. The CDR3 loop reads CSAREDGNTEAFF. The CDR3 DNA reads as TGCAGTGCTAGAGAGGACGGGAACACTGAAGCTTTCTTT.